This paragraph reports one T cell receptor (beta chain). No antigen is known for it. These data are taken from a study of Ad26.COV2.S vaccination and SARS-CoV-2 variants. Study-level results: The study found higher spike-specific TCR breadth in vaccine than placebo recipients.

The assay was immunoSEQ multiplex PCR, and TCRdb's table has in-frame clones only and misses some. This table holds hundreds of thousands of clones, just over 90% found once. V lost 3 bases and J lost 1, with 7 bases in between. The germline CDR1 and CDR2 sequences are MDHEN and SYDVKM. The CDR3 loop spans 14 amino acids. The J gene is TRBJ1-5, the V gene TRBV28; the D gene is possibly TRBD1 (5 bases). Sequencing used peripheral blood, obtained after recovery from COVID-19. The clonotype was recovered from a human donor who had recovered from COVID-19. The chain's CDR3 is CASSLGQSNQPQHF. The CDR3 DNA reads as TGTGCCAGCAGTTTGGGGCAGAGCAATCAGCCCCAGCATTTT.